This T cell receptor (beta chain) was sequenced during a study of PD-1 blockade in classical Hodgkin lymphoma. Looking at the study overall: Patients in the cohort were put on intravenous nivolumab, 3 mg/kg every 2 weeks. Findings and caveats of the study: Patients starting nivolumab less than 1 year after ASCT had lower diversity and were excluded from later analyses. Newly diagnosed and completely responding patients shared comparable baseline diversity.

In every patient, relapse followed autologous stem cell transplantation, while exposure to brentuximab vedotin differed. Complete response, partial response or progressive disease made up the best responses. Produced via immunoSEQ multiplex PCR; TCRdb's table is partial and in-frame only. This sample has 12,000 to 15,000 clones, with about four fifths found just once. Trimming shortened V by 4 bases and J by 8 bases, and 11 bases separated the two germline ends. Germline V gene data show CDR1 as MNHEY and CDR2 as SMNVEV (reference sequence). The CDR3 runs 13 residues. Notes on this clone: Its cognate antigen is unknown.

Sequencing used peripheral blood mononuclear cells (PBMCs), obtained at baseline. The chain combines TRBV27 with TRBJ1-4; tentatively, D is TRBD1 (6 bases). The receptor comes from a human donor with classical Hodgkin lymphoma. The CDR3 region is CASSSRGREKLFF. In DNA form, the CDR3 reads TGTGCCAGCAGTTCCAGGGGCCGCGAAAAACTGTTTTTT.